This T cell receptor (beta chain) emerged from a study of blood T cell repertoires in COVID-19. Looking at the study overall: T cells, B-cell-depleted T cells, or PBMCs provided the cDNA or gDNA that served as material.

Authors' processing steps: Reference gene primer amplification gave nucleated cell count estimates. This table comes from immunoSEQ multiplex PCR, and its TCRdb copy is limited to in-frame clones, with some not included. V, J and clone size derive from that table, while D and trimming were established from the DNA sequence. Found here are under 300,000 clones, roughly 90% of them singletons; the top ten hold 2.1%. Germline V gene sequence: CDR1 KGHSH, CDR2 LQKENI. There are 15 residues in the CDR3. Trimming removed 0 bases from V and 6 bases from J, with 9 bases in between. The chain employs TRBV18 and TRBJ2-6; D unresolved. The sequenced material came from peripheral blood. This receptor was obtained from a woman in her forties who had recovered from COVID-19. The chain's CDR3 is CASSPPQSLANVLTF. CDR3 sequence (DNA): TGTGCCAGCTCACCACCGCAGTCGCTGGCCAACGTCCTGACTTTC.